A single sample is the source of the 24 T cell receptor beta chains below, sequenced in a study of response to subunit inactivated influenza vaccine. TCRdb re-derived calls from the RT-PCR reads in MiXCR, one entry per CDR3 protein. The sample yields about 500,000 distinct CDR3 sequences, less than 7.5% seen once. This material consisted of PBMCs from blood, taken less than 30 months after vaccination. Receptor source: a man between 45 and 75 years old who received an inactivated influenza vaccine.

The chain uses TRBV7-8 and TRBJ2-3; TRBD2 aligns across 8 bases. CDR1 SGHVS and CDR2 FQNEAQ come from the germline V gene. The CDR3 contains 19 residues. The junction had 13 bases not matched to a gene; V was cut back by 2 bases and J by 0 bases. DNA for the CDR3: TGTGCCAGCAGCTTATCAAGTGTGCGGACTAGCAGTAGCACAGATACGCAGTATTTT. It translates to CASSLSSVRTSSSTDTQYF.

This clonotype was detected a few times. This chain connects TRBV19 to TRBJ1-2, with 10 bases fitting TRBD1. The germline V gene has CDR1 LNHDA and CDR2 SQIVND (reference sequence). The CDR3 extends over 15 amino acids. V trimming: 3 bases; J trimming: 3 bases; junction bases outside the gene matches: 4. CDR3 in DNA: TGTGCCAGTAGTATTCCCGGGACAGGGGACTATGGCTACACCTTC. Translation: CASSIPGTGDYGYTF.

This chain connects TRBV24-1 to TRBJ2-7; 7 bases are shared with TRBD2. The ends lost 11 bases at V and 2 bases at J; junction bases unmatched: 11. This CDR3 contains 14 residues. CDR1 and CDR2 (germline): KGHDR, SFDVKD. This chain's CDR3 is CANWEARGAYEQYF. In nucleotides, the CDR3 is TGTGCCAATTGGGAAGCCCGGGGGGCCTACGAGCAGTACTTC.

This clonotype was counted a few times. The V gene is TRBV12-5, the J gene TRBJ2-2; D is unclear. In germline, CDR1 is LGHNT, CDR2 FRNRAP. V gave up 8 bases and J gave up 4 bases, with 17 bases separating them. The CDR3 length is 15 residues. The DNA of the CDR3 is TGTGCTAGTCTTGGAGTCGTCCCTTCCACCGGGGAGCTGTTTTTT. This gives the protein CASLGVVPSTGELFF.

The chain recombines TRBV28 with TRBJ2-5, with D possibly being TRBD1 (5 bases). The CDR3 contains 12 residues. Germline CDR1 reads MDHEN; CDR2 reads SYDVKM. V was pared by 5 bases and J by 4 bases, with 8 bases between. CDR3: CASSRTLETQYF. The CDR3 DNA is TGTGCCAGCAGTCGGACACTAGAGACCCAGTACTTC. Together with reference TRBV28 and TRBJ2-5, the CDR3 gives the full variable domain: DVKVTQSSRYLVKRTGEKVFLECVQDMDHENMFWYRQDPGLGLRLIYFSYDVKMKEKGDIPEGYSVSREKKERFSLILESASTNQTSMYLCASSRTLETQYFGPGTRLLVL.

This clonotype came up a few times. The J gene is TRBJ1-6, the V gene TRBV3-1, with D unresolved. This CDR3 region has 13 residues. CDR1 and CDR2 from the germline V gene are LGHDT and YNNKEL (reference sequence). The V end lost 1 base, the J end lost 6 bases, and 4 bases lay between the germline ends. The DNA for the CDR3 is TGTGCCAGCAGCCAAGGCAGTAATTCACCCCTCCACTTT. Translation: CASSQGSNSPLHF.

This clonotype was recorded many times. The V and J genes are TRBV12-3 or TRBV12-4 and TRBJ2-3; 11 nucleotides align to TRBD1. Trimming took 3 bases from V and 3 from J; bases not matched to a gene: 5. CDR3 size: 16 residues. The CDR3: CASSLGGTGGTDTQYF. CDR3 bases: TGTGCCAGCAGTTTGGGGGGGACAGGGGGGACAGATACGCAGTATTTT.

This clonotype was detected many times. The CDR3 bases are TGTGCCAGCAGACTGGGACAGGGGGCCAAAAACATTCAGTACTTC. Translated: CASRLGQGAKNIQYF. The chain recombines TRBV12-3 or TRBV12-4 with TRBJ2-4, with 10 bases identical to TRBD1. This CDR3 comprises 15 residues. J gave up 1 base and V 6 bases, and 3 bases lay outside the gene matches.

The rearrangement links TRBV7-9 to TRBJ2-1; the D is unclear. This CDR3 spans 14 amino acids. Germline CDR1 is SEHNR and CDR2 is FQNEAQ (reference sequence). The V end was cut by 1 base, the J end by 3 bases, with 7 bases between. CDR3 residues: CASSLENGYNEQFF. CDR3 DNA sequence: TGTGCCAGCAGCTTAGAAAACGGCTACAATGAGCAGTTCTTC.

This clonotype was found a few times. This chain joins TRBV7-2 and TRBJ1-5, with 7 positions matching TRBD1. CDR3 length equals 15 residues. The V segment lost 5 bases and the J segment 9 bases; nucleotides outside the gene matches: 13. Germline V gene sequence: CDR1 SGHTA, CDR2 FQGNSA. In DNA, the CDR3 is TGTGCCAGCAGCAAGACAGGGAACCTCCTCGGGCCCCAGCATTTT. As protein: CASSKTGNLLGPQHF. Combining the CDR3 with reference TRBV7-2 and TRBJ1-5 gives the whole variable domain GAGVSQSPSNKVTEKGKDVELRCDPISGHTALYWYRQSLGQGLEFLIYFQGNSAPDKSGLPSDRFSAERTGGSVSTLTIQRTQQEDSAVYLCASSKTGNLLGPQHFGDGTRLSIL.

This clonotype turned up a few times. The V gene is TRBV7-2, the J gene TRBJ2-7, with TRBD1 matching over 7 bases. Trimming at V came to 5 bases and at J to 3 bases, leaving 7 bases not matched to a gene. This CDR3 is built from 14 residues. Germline V gene lookup returns CDR1 SGHTA and CDR2 FQGNSA. CDR3 nucleotides: TGTGCCAGCAGCAGGACAGGTGTCCTCTACGAGCAGTACTTC. Translated, it gives CASSRTGVLYEQYF.

The sample holds a few counts of this clonotype. The V call is TRBV13, the J call TRBJ1-3, with D tentatively TRBD1 (5 bases). V was pared by 6 bases and J by 1 base, with 10 bases between. In germline, CDR1 is PRHDT, CDR2 FYEKMQ (reference sequence). This CDR3 region has 14 residues. The CDR3 region is CASRQRQSGNTIYF. The CDR3, as DNA: TGTGCCAGCAGACAGAGACAGTCTGGAAACACCATATATTTT.

This clonotype appeared many times. The chain uses TRBV20-1 and TRBJ2-1, with D maybe TRBD2 (5 bases). CDR3 length: 14 amino acids. From germline, CDR1 is DFQATT and CDR2 SNEGSKA (reference sequence). V was cut by 0 bases and J by 10 bases, with 16 bases left in between. The DNA for the CDR3 is TGCAGTGCTAGAGACCACGGCCGCCCGGGGGAGCAGTTCTTC. Amino acid sequence: CSARDHGRPGEQFF.

This clonotype was detected many times. This rearrangement joins TRBV7-9 to TRBJ1-2; 9 bases align to TRBD1. The J segment lost 4 bases and the V segment lost 5 bases, leaving 5 bases of the junction unmatched. The CDR3 has 14 amino acids. Germline V gene sequence: CDR1 SEHNR, CDR2 FQNEAQ (reference sequence). Here the CDR3 DNA reads TGTGCCAGCAGCCCCGACAGGGGGGGCTATGGCTACACCTTC. Protein sequence: CASSPDRGGYGYTF. Full variable domain (outside the CDR3, taken from reference TRBV7-9 and TRBJ1-2): DTGVSQNPRHKITKRGQNVTFRCDPISEHNRLYWYRQTLGQGPEFLTYFQNEAQLEKSRLLSDRFSAERPKGSFSTLEIQRTEQGDSAMYLCASSPDRGGYGYTFGSGTRLTVV.

This clonotype was detected a few times. The chain is built from TRBV12-3 or TRBV12-4 and TRBJ2-2; no clear D gene. The CDR3 extends over 14 amino acids. The V end lost 1 base, the J end lost 6 bases, and 9 bases lay between the germline ends. In DNA, the CDR3 is TGTGCCAGCAGTTTAGTGCTGGTGTCCGGGGAGCTGTTTTTT. This codes for CASSLVLVSGELFF.

The rearrangement links TRBV5-1 to TRBJ2-1; tentatively, D is TRBD2 (5 bases). Trimming shortened V by 5 bases and J by 7 bases, and 19 bases separated the two germline ends. In germline, CDR1 is SGHRS, CDR2 YFSETQ. This CDR3 contains 15 residues. Written as DNA, the CDR3 is TGCGCCAGCAGGCGCTTAGCGTTCTCTACGAATGAGCAGTTCTTC. Its protein product is CASRRLAFSTNEQFF. Variable domain in full (rest from reference TRBV5-1 and TRBJ2-1): KAGVTQTPRYLIKTRGQQVTLSCSPISGHRSVSWYQQTPGQGLQFLFEYFSETQRNKGNFPGRFSGRQFSNSRSEMNVSTLELGDSALYLCASRRLAFSTNEQFFGPGTRLTVL.

The V gene is TRBV20-1, the J gene TRBJ1-4; 7 bases align to TRBD1. The CDR3 consists of 13 residues. The germline V gene encodes CDR1 DFQATT and CDR2 SNEGSKA (reference sequence). After removal of 6 bases from V and 12 bases from J, the junction contained 13 bases not matched to a gene. This chain's CDR3 is CSARQGGVGELFF. DNA of the CDR3: TGCAGTGCAAGACAGGGAGGCGTCGGGGAACTGTTTTTT.

This clonotype has just a few counts. V usage is TRBV27 and J usage is TRBJ2-6; D gene ambiguous. The CDR3 is 16 residues long. The V end was cut by 5 bases, the J end by 0 bases, with 11 bases between. Germline loops: CDR1 MNHEY, CDR2 SMNVEV (reference sequence). CDR3 sequence: CASSPPTLSGANVLTF. The DNA for the CDR3 is TGTGCCAGCAGTCCCCCGACCCTCTCTGGGGCCAACGTCCTGACTTTC. Supplemented by reference TRBV27 and TRBJ2-6, the full variable domain reads EAQVTQNPRYLITVTGKKLTVTCSQNMNHEYMSWYRQDPGLGLRQIYYSMNVEVTDKGDVPEGYKVSRKEKRNFPLILESPSPNQTSLYFCASSPPTLSGANVLTFGAGSRLTVL.

This sequence joins TRBV18 and TRBJ2-7, with 8 nucleotides matching TRBD1. Germline V gene data show CDR1 as KGHSH and CDR2 as LQKENI. Losses at the gene ends were 4 bases for V and 4 bases for J; bases not matched to a gene: 6. The CDR3 has 14 residues. CDR3 protein: CASSHGDRLYEQYF. CDR3 coding DNA: TGTGCCAGCTCACACGGGGACAGGCTGTACGAGCAGTACTTC.

This clonotype was counted only a few times. The chain combines TRBV12-3 or TRBV12-4 with TRBJ1-2; D remains unclear. This CDR3 contains 14 residues. The V gene lost 0 bases and the J gene lost 8 bases, with 13 bases spanning the gap. In DNA form, the CDR3 reads TGTGCCAGCAGTTTAGCGCTGGCACGGCGCGGCTACACCTTC. Encoded protein: CASSLALARRGYTF.

The chain links TRBV5-1 to TRBJ2-1, with 11 positions matching TRBD2. CDR1 is SGHRS, CDR2 YFSETQ, per germline. The trim removed 4 bases at V and 6 bases at J, leaving 3 bases unmatched. This CDR3 has 14 residues. CDR3 nucleotide sequence: TGCGCCAGCAGCGGGACTAGCGGTTTCAATGAGCAGTTCTTC. Residues: CASSGTSGFNEQFF. The full variable domain, rest sourced from reference TRBV5-1 and TRBJ2-1, is KAGVTQTPRYLIKTRGQQVTLSCSPISGHRSVSWYQQTPGQGLQFLFEYFSETQRNKGNFPGRFSGRQFSNSRSEMNVSTLELGDSALYLCASSGTSGFNEQFFGPGTRLTVL.

The table lists this clonotype with a few counts. CDR3 sequence: CASSFHVLSGGLYNEQFF. CDR3 DNA: TGTGCCAGCAGCTTTCACGTCCTTAGCGGGGGACTATACAATGAGCAGTTCTTC. The chain uses TRBV11-3 and TRBJ2-1; 9 bases line up with TRBD2. Germline assignment: CDR1 SGHNT and CDR2 YENEEA. The CDR3 totals 18 residues. Trimming took 3 bases from V and 4 from J; bases not matched to a gene: 13. The whole variable domain, filled in from reference TRBV11-3 and TRBJ2-1, reads EAGVVQSPRYKIIEKKQPVAFWCNPISGHNTLYWYLQNLGQGPELLIRYENEEAVDDSQLPKDRFSAERLKGVDSTLKIQPAELGDSAVYLCASSFHVLSGGLYNEQFFGPGTRLTVL.

This clonotype has ten or more counts. This sequence joins TRBV20-1 and TRBJ1-1; weak D call: TRBD1 (5 bases). The CDR3 covers 12 residues. CDR1 DFQATT and CDR2 SNEGSKA come from the germline V gene (reference sequence). V shed 1 base and J shed 6 bases, with 9 bases lying between them. CDR3 sequence reads: CSARVGRAEAFF. The CDR3 DNA reads as TGCAGTGCTAGAGTGGGGCGGGCTGAAGCTTTCTTT.

The sample holds a few counts of this clonotype. V usage is TRBV4-3 and J usage is TRBJ1-2, with 8 bases identical to TRBD1. The germline V gene encodes CDR1 LGHNA and CDR2 YSLEER. The CDR3 length is 17 residues. V lost 0 bases, J lost 8 bases, and 14 bases stayed unmatched. The CDR3 nucleotides are TGCGCCAGCAGCCAAGATGTGGCAGGGGGCGCCTCGCGGGGCTACACCTTC. Its protein product is CASSQDVAGGASRGYTF.